This TCR beta chain appears in the sequencing data of a study of cytomegalovirus exposure and HLA in healthy donors. Healthy bone marrow donors made up the donors. Per the germline V gene, CDR1 is SGHDT and CDR2 is YYEEEE. The CDR3 extends over 14 amino acids. After removal of 4 bases from V and 6 bases from J, the junction contained 8 bases not matched to a gene. Primers for the PCR totalled 60 Vbeta and 13 Jbeta. In the original processing: An analysis that came later counted some 81 million unique TCR beta chains, approximately 12 million shared. Clones were sequenced by immunoSEQ multiplex PCR, and TCRdb holds only the in-frame ones, with some missing. The DNA was the basis for D and trimming; V, J and clone size are from that table. The sample has 100,000 or so clones; around 80% are singletons. Study-wide results and caveats: The authors enumerated 164 TCR beta chains as linked to cytomegalovirus.

Comments on this clone: Its antigen is not identified.

Material for sequencing was PBMCs. The chain is built from TRBV5-6 and TRBJ1-1; 8 bases align to TRBD1. This receptor was taken from a man aged 30-40 years in good health and CMV-seropositive. CDR3 region: CASSTPDRVAEAFF. The CDR3 DNA reads as TGTGCCAGCAGCACACCGGACAGGGTGGCTGAAGCTTTCTTT. The complete variable domain, with remaining parts taken from reference TRBV5-6 and TRBJ1-1, reads DAGVTQSPTHLIKTRGQQVTLRCSPKSGHDTVSWYQQALGQGPQFIFQYYEEEERQRGNFPDRFSGHQFPNYSSELNVNALLLGDSALYLCASSTPDRVAEAFFGQGTRLTVV.